The entry below gives a single T cell receptor beta chain sequence along with its context. Its antigen target is currently unknown. No base-level quality is on record; no much larger clone is a single base apart. The germline V gene (reference sequence) yields LNHDA for CDR1 and SQIVND for CDR2. From its cysteine to its phenylalanine, the CDR3 spans 12 amino acids. Only the CDR3 part of the read is kept: 36 bases, read in frame from the first base. Relative to germline, V is 5 bases shorter and J is 8 bases shorter, with 12 bases between their ends. The source of the sample is a study of blood T cell repertoires in COVID-19 (dated by TCRdb to 2020 to 2021). General notes on the study: Samples covering the acute and convalescent phases of COVID-19 were provided by collaborators in the United States, Italy and Spain. Subjects who had been exposed to COVID-19, were actively infected with it, or had recovered from it provided the deeply sampled blood TCRbeta repertoires that made up the dataset. The samples were drawn from two sources: the first 160 participants of the ongoing ImmuneRACE study, and about 1,300 subjects contributed by 6 global collaborators. The repertoires were released in a freely available public database meant as a resource for research on the immune response to SARS-CoV-2. Where available, HLA class I and class II types were obtained from metadata supplied by the sample provider rather than from assay-based typing. Sample metadata almost always included a de-identified subject ID, COVID-19 status, age in years and sex. The prospective study material was composed of cDNA or gDNA derived from T cells, B-cell-depleted T cells, or PBMCs.

TCRbeta CDR3 regions were amplified from genomic DNA by means of the immunoSEQ Assay, a bias-controlled multiplex PCR. Concerning the study's data processing: Nucleated cell counts per sample were estimated from amplification of reference gene primers within the assay. To quantify the absolute abundance of each unique TCRbeta CDR3 rearrangement, sequence reads were collapsed and filtered. For each sample, productive Simpson clonality was calculated as the square root of Simpson's diversity index over productive rearrangements. TCRdb carries this immuneACCESS record with in-frame sequences only. Its versions omit some clonotypes, under half of them owing to an unresolved V gene in the studies checked, with the rest unexplained. D and trimming were read from the DNA, whereas the V and J calls and clone size are those reported in that table. The sample records about 200,000 clones, around 88% of which are singletons. Around 5% of the sample rests with the top ten.

Summary of the overall study and its limitations: Clinical and demographic metadata were provided uncurated, with the amount varying by source and participant.

Participants in the prospective study were enrolled through a virtual design, were aged roughly 18 to 100 years, and lived in fewer than 30 United States geographic areas. In the prospective study, participants were assigned to cohorts based on the clinical history participants reported in a screening survey and a study questionnaire. Mobile phlebotomists in the prospective study collected whole blood, serum and a nasopharyngeal or oropharyngeal swab from every participant. Prospective study participants could optionally give additional blood draws and questionnaires over an approximately 2-month period. Blood samples from the prospective study were shipped frozen or at room temperature prior to DNA extraction.

This sequence originates from a man aged 35 to 55 with acute COVID-19. The V gene is TRBV19 and the J gene is TRBJ1-2; there is no confident call for the D gene. The specimen sequenced was PBMCs or T cells enriched from blood (not recorded which). CDR3 reads: CASSVGPRGYTF. The sequenced DNA is TGTGCCAGTAGTGTGGGCCCTCGGGGCTACACCTTC.